One and the same sample provided the 24 T cell receptor beta chains below, sequenced in a study of T cell responses to AZD1222 COVID-19 vaccine (dated by TCRdb to the early 2020s). The intended sense of this specimen's time point label: baseline before first vaccination. Libraries were constructed by the immunoSEQ multiplex PCR assay. In its TCRdb copy, this immuneACCESS table keeps in-frame sequences only and misses some clones. Where compared with another copy, unresolved V genes explain less than half of these, and the others have no known cause. Present in this sample are around 99,000 clones, nearly 90% of which were seen just once. The top ten clonotypes cover roughly 18% of the sample. The sequences come from peripheral blood, collected on day 0 of AZD1222 vaccination. These receptors came from an adult in good health.

V usage is TRBV11-2 and J usage is TRBJ1-1; no definite D call. Trimming shortened V by 5 bases and J by 1 base, and 14 bases separated the two germline ends. Germline V lookup: CDR1 SGHAT, CDR2 FQNNGV. The CDR3 is 15 amino acids. DNA for the CDR3: TGTGCCAGCAGCCTAGCAAGCCAAACGAACACTGAAGCTTTCTTT. It specifies CASSLASQTNTEAFF. Full variable domain (rest looked up from reference TRBV11-2 and TRBJ1-1): EAGVAQSPRYKIIEKRQSVAFWCNPISGHATLYWYQQILGQGPKLLIQFQNNGVVDDSQLPKDRFSAERLKGVDSTLKIQPAKLEDSAVYLCASSLASQTNTEAFFGQGTRLTVV.

This clone was found once. This chain connects TRBV9 to TRBJ1-6, with TRBD1 as a possible D gene (6 bases). Germline V lookup: CDR1 SGDLS, CDR2 YYNGEE. The CDR3 runs to 15 residues. V dropped 0 bases and J dropped 5 bases, with 9 bases sitting between them. The CDR3 loop is CASSVGGQNNSPLHF. As DNA, the CDR3 is TGTGCCAGCAGCGTAGGTGGACAGAATAATTCACCCCTCCACTTT.

The rearrangement uses TRBV7-2 and TRBJ2-7, with 7 bases that match TRBD1. Germline V gene sequence: CDR1 SGHTA, CDR2 FQGNSA. Trimming took 3 bases from V and 6 from J; bases not matched to a gene: 8. The CDR3 runs 14 residues. The DNA of the CDR3 is TGTGCCAGCAGCTTGGCAAGGGGGCTCGGCGAGCAGTACTTC. It is translated as CASSLARGLGEQYF. The full variable domain, in which reference TRBV7-2 and TRBJ2-7 provide the parts outside the CDR3, is GAGVSQSPSNKVTEKGKDVELRCDPISGHTALYWYRQSLGQGLEFLIYFQGNSAPDKSGLPSDRFSAERTGGSVSTLTIQRTQQEDSAVYLCASSLARGLGEQYFGPGTRLTVT.

The chain links TRBV28 to TRBJ1-4; D gene ambiguous. The germline CDR1 and CDR2 sequences are MDHEN and SYDVKM. The CDR3 extends over 17 amino acids. V dropped 7 bases and J dropped 0 bases, with 18 bases sitting between them. CDR3 sequence reads: CASIGGSNRATNEKLFF. The CDR3, as DNA: TGTGCCAGCATAGGTGGCAGCAATCGTGCAACTAATGAAAAACTGTTTTTT.

The chain recombines TRBV10-2 with TRBJ2-2; 7 bases are shared with TRBD1. There are 15 residues in the CDR3. With 7 bases clipped from V and 6 bases from J, the junction kept 11 bases outside the gene matches. In germline, CDR1 is WSHSY, CDR2 SAAADI. This CDR3 reads CASTQGTVGPGELFF. The CDR3 DNA follows: TGCGCCAGCACTCAGGGGACAGTGGGGCCCGGGGAGCTGTTTTTT.

V gene TRBV4-2 combines with J gene TRBJ1-1; D is perhaps TRBD1 (5 bases). This CDR3 region has 15 residues. Trimming removed 1 base at V and 3 bases at J, with 12 bases between. The germline gives CDR1 LGHNA, CDR2 YNFKEQ. The CDR3 spells CASSQGGGWDTEAFF. The CDR3 DNA follows: TGTGCCAGCAGCCAAGGTGGGGGTTGGGACACTGAAGCTTTCTTT.

This chain uses TRBV9 with TRBJ1-2; 9 bases align to TRBD1. CDR1 is SGDLS and CDR2 is YYNGEE in the germline V gene. Germline trimming cut 7 bases from V and 3 bases from J; bases unmatched to any gene: 16. CDR3 length: 17 residues. The CDR3 sequence: CASRGLSRDREYYGYTF. The CDR3 DNA reads as TGTGCCAGCCGGGGTTTATCCCGGGACAGGGAGTACTATGGCTACACCTTC.

The V call is TRBV6-5, the J call TRBJ2-7, with D maybe TRBD1 (5 bases). The germline CDR1 and CDR2 sequences are MNHEY and SVGAGI. The CDR3 consists of 12 residues. Trimming cost V 6 bases and J 3 bases, with 9 bases left between them. The DNA for the CDR3 is TGTGCCAGCAGGGGCACAGGCTACGAGCAGTACTTC. This sequence encodes CASRGTGYEQYF.

The genes are TRBV27 and TRBJ1-1; D is perhaps TRBD1 (6 bases). This CDR3 has 16 amino acids. V was clipped by 6 bases and J by 1 base, with 18 bases between them. Germline CDR1 and CDR2: MNHEY and SMNVEV (reference sequence). CDR3 region: CASSAPNRDPNTEAFF. In DNA form, the CDR3 reads TGTGCCAGCAGCGCACCCAACAGGGACCCGAACACTGAAGCTTTCTTT.

The sample holds a few counts of this clone. The rearrangement links TRBV5-6 to TRBJ2-5; D perhaps matches TRBD1 (7 bases). V lost 0 bases and J lost 10, with 22 bases in between. Per germline, CDR1 SGHDT and CDR2 YYEEEE. This CDR3 spans 16 amino acids. The DNA for the CDR3 is TGTGCCAGCAGCTTGGCTTGGGACAGACCTTCGGGGGACCAGTACTTC. Amino acid sequence: CASSLAWDRPSGDQYF.

This clone was picked up one time. The CDR3 region has the DNA TGTGCCAGCAGCCAGGCCCGGACTATAGGGGGGGAGCTGTTTTTT. Its protein product is CASSQARTIGGELFF. J is TRBJ2-2 and V is TRBV3-1 (or the pseudogene TRBV3-2), with D tentatively TRBD2 (6 bases). V lost 3 bases and J 8 bases, leaving 16 bases between the germline ends. The CDR3 extends over 15 amino acids. Germline CDR1 and CDR2: LGHDT and YNNKEL (reference sequence).

The J gene is TRBJ1-1, the V gene TRBV24-1, with a weak D call TRBD1 (5 bases). This CDR3 spans 12 amino acids. Trimming left V 2 bases short and J 6 bases short, with 6 bases between. Germline V CDR1 and CDR2: KGHDR, SFDVKD. CDR3 protein: CATSDYRSEAFF. CDR3 in DNA: TGTGCCACCAGTGATTACAGGTCTGAAGCTTTCTTT.

The chain recombines TRBV28 with TRBJ2-7; possible D gene TRBD2, 6 bases. Germline values: CDR1 MDHEN, CDR2 SYDVKM. The CDR3 runs 12 residues. Trimming shortened V by 6 bases and J by 2 bases, and 8 bases separated the two germline ends. The DNA for the CDR3 is TGTGCCAGCAGCATAGCGGCCTACGAGCAGTACTTC. Its protein is CASSIAAYEQYF.

V gene TRBV6-2 or TRBV6-3 combines with J gene TRBJ2-3; tentative D call: TRBD2 (6 bases). Per germline, CDR1 MNHEY and CDR2 SVGEGT. The germline V and J ends were trimmed by 4 bases and 10 bases, with 24 bases remaining between them. The CDR3 runs 16 residues. The CDR3 DNA reads TGTGCCAGCAGTTCTCCACCGGGACCCAGCGGGTTTGCGCAGTATTTT. It translates to CASSSPPGPSGFAQYF.

The gene calls are TRBV6-5 and TRBJ1-1, with TRBD1 as a possible D gene (5 bases). The CDR3 runs to 14 residues. V lost 6 bases and J 0 bases, leaving 11 bases between the germline ends. Germline V gene sequence: CDR1 MNHEY, CDR2 SVGAGI. For the CDR3, the DNA is TGTGCCAGCAGGCGTCGGGGGATGAACACTGAAGCTTTCTTT. Protein product: CASRRRGMNTEAFF.

The CDR3 protein is CASGFRRIYGYTF. In DNA, the CDR3 is TGTGCTAGTGGTTTCCGAAGGATCTATGGCTACACCTTC. The gene calls are TRBV12-5 and TRBJ1-2; D is undetermined. Germline CDR1 LGHNT, CDR2 FRNRAP. This CDR3 spans 13 amino acids. V was shortened by 3 bases and J by 4 bases, with 9 bases between the two germline ends. Using reference TRBV12-5 and TRBJ1-2 for the parts outside the CDR3, the full variable domain is DARVTQTPRHKVTEMGQEVTMRCQPILGHNTVFWYRQTMMQGLELLAYFRNRAPLDDSGMPKDRFSAEMPDATLATLKIQPSEPRDSAVYFCASGFRRIYGYTFGSGTRLTVV.

The chain recombines TRBV2 with TRBJ2-2; no clear D gene. The CDR3 covers 12 residues. Trimming took 1 base from V and 7 from J, leaving 4 bases between them. The germline gives CDR1 SNHLY, CDR2 FYNNEI. The CDR3 DNA is TGTGCCAGCAGTGAAGGGGGCGGGGAGCTGTTTTTT. It yields the protein CASSEGGGELFF.

This chain joins TRBV19 and TRBJ1-1, with D possibly TRBD1 on 6 matching bases. The CDR3 has 14 amino acids. V gave up 4 bases and J gave up 5 bases, with 14 bases separating them. Germline V gene lookup returns CDR1 LNHDA and CDR2 SQIVND (reference sequence). The DNA of the CDR3 is TGTGCCAGTAGTACTTCTAGGGGGAGAACTGAAGCTTTCTTT. It encodes CASSTSRGRTEAFF.

This chain links TRBV5-6 with TRBJ1-3; D is unresolved. The CDR3 covers 14 residues. The germline V gene encodes CDR1 SGHDT and CDR2 YYEEEE. Trimming pared 4 bases from V and 2 bases from J, leaving 10 bases between. CDR3 sequence (DNA): TGTGCCAGCAGCCCCCCGGGTCCTGGAAACACCATATATTTT. Translation gives CASSPPGPGNTIYF.

The chain employs TRBV5-6 and TRBJ2-7, with TRBD1 matching over 7 bases. The CDR3 covers 15 residues. Germline CDR1 is SGHDT and CDR2 is YYEEEE. Losses at the gene ends were 4 bases for V and 3 bases for J; bases not matched to a gene: 10. CDR3 region: CASSGIGGQYYEQYV. CDR3 nucleotides: TGTGCCAGCAGCGGAATTGGGGGACAGTACTACGAGCAGTACGTC.

This CDR3 is CASSPLITGNARAQFF. CDR3 in DNA: TGCGCCAGCAGCCCTCTGATAACAGGGAATGCGAGGGCGCAGTTCTTC. The chain combines TRBV4-1 with TRBJ2-1; D is possibly TRBD1 (6 bases). The CDR3 consists of 16 residues. With 4 bases removed from V and 12 bases from J, the gap between germline ends came to 25 bases. Germline CDR1 MGHRA, CDR2 YSYEKL.

This chain links TRBV2 with TRBJ2-4; TRBD1 matches 10 bases. V lost 6 bases, J lost 2 bases, and 7 bases stayed unmatched. The CDR3 spans 16 residues. CDR1 and CDR2 (germline): SNHLY, FYNNEI. The CDR3 spells CASSMTGGASKNIQYF. As DNA, the CDR3 is TGTGCCAGCAGCATGACAGGGGGCGCCTCCAAAAACATTCAGTACTTC.

This clone was seen once. The chain is built from TRBV19 and TRBJ1-2; TRBD1 aligns across 7 bases. Germline V lookup: CDR1 LNHDA, CDR2 SQIVND (reference sequence). Trimming cost V 7 bases and J 6 bases; bases outside gene matches: 5. This CDR3 comprises 12 residues. The CDR3 region has the DNA TGTGCCAGTACCACGACAGGGCATGGCTACACCTTC. This codes for CASTTTGHGYTF. Variable domain in full (rest from reference TRBV19 and TRBJ1-2): DGGITQSPKYLFRKEGQNVTLSCEQNLNHDAMYWYRQDPGQGLRLIYYSQIVNDFQKGDIAEGYSVSREKKESFPLTVTSAQKNPTAFYLCASTTTGHGYTFGSGTRLTVV.

V and J are TRBV5-1 and TRBJ2-6; D is ambiguous. The ends were cut back, 1 base at V and 2 bases at J, with 7 bases in the middle. Looked up from germline, CDR1 is SGHRS and CDR2 is YFSETQ. The CDR3 spans 15 residues. The CDR3 loop reads CASSLWQPGANVLTF. DNA for the CDR3: TGCGCCAGCAGCTTGTGGCAGCCTGGGGCCAACGTCCTGACTTTC.